The 4 T cell receptor beta chains listed next were all sequenced from one sample in a study of blood T cell repertoires in COVID-19. The method was immunoSEQ multiplex PCR; TCRdb's version includes in-frame clones alone and lacks a portion of them. The profile covers some 140,000 clones, with around 80% appearing a single time and approximately 4% taken by the ten largest. Sample: peripheral blood. These TCRs come from a man in his 60s with acute or convalescent COVID-19.

This clone came up once. V usage is TRBV27 and J usage is TRBJ2-2; TRBD2 matches 15 bases. Germline values: CDR1 MNHEY, CDR2 SMNVEV (reference sequence). The CDR3 covers 19 residues. Germline trimming cut 4 bases from V and 0 bases from J; bases unmatched to any gene: 6. The CDR3 region is CASSSGLAGGLANTGELFF. CDR3 in DNA: TGTGCCAGCAGTTCGGGACTAGCGGGAGGCTTGGCGAACACCGGGGAGCTGTTTTTT.

The chain links TRBV30 to TRBJ1-2, with D perhaps matching TRBD1 (5 bases). Trimming stripped 4 bases from V and 8 bases from J, with 23 bases between. Germline V gives CDR1 GTSNPN, CDR2 SVGIG (reference sequence). The CDR3 loop spans 15 amino acids. CDR3 sequence: CAWTSRIMGGGGYTF. In DNA, the CDR3 is TGTGCCTGGACCTCCCGGATCATGGGGGGAGGCGGCTACACCTTC. Together with reference TRBV30 and TRBJ1-2, the CDR3 gives the full variable domain: SQTIHQWPATLVQPVGSPLSLECTVEGTSNPNLYWYRQAAGRGLQLLFYSVGIGQISSEVPQNLSASRPQDRQFILSSKKLLLSDSGFYLCAWTSRIMGGGGYTFGSGTRLTVV.

V and J are TRBV2 and TRBJ2-2; tentative D call: TRBD2 (6 bases). The V gene lost 6 bases and the J gene lost 0 bases, with 11 bases spanning the gap. Per the germline V gene, CDR1 is SNHLY and CDR2 is FYNNEI. This CDR3 spans 15 amino acids. CDR3 nucleotides: TGTGCCAGCAGGTGGGGGGAAACGAACACCGGGGAGCTGTTTTTT. This sequence encodes CASRWGETNTGELFF.

The J gene is TRBJ1-2, the V gene TRBV5-1; tentatively, D is TRBD1 (5 bases). Germline CDR1 and CDR2: SGHRS and YFSETQ. Trimming took 0 bases from V and 11 from J, leaving 17 bases between them. The CDR3 extends over 14 amino acids. CDR3 coding DNA: TGCGCCAGCAGCTTGGATAACAGGAGCCACCAATACACCTTC. Its protein is CASSLDNRSHQYTF.